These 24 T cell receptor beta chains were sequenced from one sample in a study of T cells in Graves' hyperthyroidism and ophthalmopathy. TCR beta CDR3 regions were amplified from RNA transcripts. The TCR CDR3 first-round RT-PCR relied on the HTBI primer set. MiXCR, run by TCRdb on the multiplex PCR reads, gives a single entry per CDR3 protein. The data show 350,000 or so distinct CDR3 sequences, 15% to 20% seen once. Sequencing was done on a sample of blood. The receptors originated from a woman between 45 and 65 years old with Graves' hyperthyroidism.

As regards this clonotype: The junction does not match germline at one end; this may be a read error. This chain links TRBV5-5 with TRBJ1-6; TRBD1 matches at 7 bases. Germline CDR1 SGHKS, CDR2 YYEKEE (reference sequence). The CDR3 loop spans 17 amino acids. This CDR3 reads CASSWDSKSSYNSPLHF. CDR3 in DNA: TGCGCCAGCAGCTGGGACAGTAAGAGCTCCTATAATTCACCCCTCCACTTT.

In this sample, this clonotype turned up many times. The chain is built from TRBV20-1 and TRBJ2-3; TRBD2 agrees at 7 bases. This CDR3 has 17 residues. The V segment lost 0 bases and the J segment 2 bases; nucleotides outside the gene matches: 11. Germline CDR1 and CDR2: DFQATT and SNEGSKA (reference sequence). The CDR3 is CSARDGDGGSTTDTQYF. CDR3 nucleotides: TGCAGTGCTAGAGATGGGGATGGCGGGAGCACCACAGATACGCAGTATTTT.

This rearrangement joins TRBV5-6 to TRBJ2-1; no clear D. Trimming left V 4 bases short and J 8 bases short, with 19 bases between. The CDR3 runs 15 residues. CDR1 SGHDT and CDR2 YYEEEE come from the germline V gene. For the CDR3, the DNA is TGTGCCAGCAGCCCTCCCGGTGCAGGAATATATGAGCAGTTCTTC. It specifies CASSPPGAGIYEQFF.

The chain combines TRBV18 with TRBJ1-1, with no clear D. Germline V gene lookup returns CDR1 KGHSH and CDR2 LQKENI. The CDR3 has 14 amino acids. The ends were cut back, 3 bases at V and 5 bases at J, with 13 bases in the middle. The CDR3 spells CASSPVEDGTEAFF. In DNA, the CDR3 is TGTGCCAGCTCACCGGTGGAGGATGGGACTGAAGCTTTCTTT.

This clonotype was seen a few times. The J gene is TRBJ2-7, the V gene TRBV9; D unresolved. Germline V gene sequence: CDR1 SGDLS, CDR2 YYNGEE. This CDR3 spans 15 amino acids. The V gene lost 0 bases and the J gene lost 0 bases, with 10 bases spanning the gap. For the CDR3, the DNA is TGTGCCAGCAGCGTAGCGGGCGGACCCTCCTACGAGCAGTACTTC. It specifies CASSVAGGPSYEQYF.

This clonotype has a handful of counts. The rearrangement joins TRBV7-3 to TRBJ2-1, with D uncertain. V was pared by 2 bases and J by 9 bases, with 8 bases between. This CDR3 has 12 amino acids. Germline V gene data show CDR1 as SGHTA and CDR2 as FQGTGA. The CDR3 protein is CASSLGNGEQFF. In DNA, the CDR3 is TGTGCCAGCAGCTTAGGTAACGGTGAGCAGTTCTTC. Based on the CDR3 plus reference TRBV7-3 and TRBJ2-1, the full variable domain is GAGVSQTPSNKVTEKGKYVELRCDPISGHTALYWYRQSLGQGPEFLIYFQGTGAADDSGLPNDRFFAVRPEGSVSTLKIQRTERGDSAVYLCASSLGNGEQFFGPGTRLTVL.

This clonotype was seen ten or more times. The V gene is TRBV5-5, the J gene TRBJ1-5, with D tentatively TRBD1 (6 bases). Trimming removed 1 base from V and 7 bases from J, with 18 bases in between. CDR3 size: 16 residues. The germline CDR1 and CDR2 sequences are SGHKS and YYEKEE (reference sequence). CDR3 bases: TGTGCCAGCAGCTTGACAGGGTTATCTGTTAGGCAGCCCCAGCATTTT. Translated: CASSLTGLSVRQPQHF.

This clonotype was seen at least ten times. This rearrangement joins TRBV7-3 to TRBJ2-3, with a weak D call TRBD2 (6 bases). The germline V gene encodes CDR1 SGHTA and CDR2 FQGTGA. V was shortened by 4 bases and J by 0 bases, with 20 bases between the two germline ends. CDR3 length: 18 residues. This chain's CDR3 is CASSSEEQYRGSTDTQYF. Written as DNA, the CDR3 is TGTGCCAGCAGCTCCGAAGAACAATACCGGGGGAGCACAGATACGCAGTATTTT.

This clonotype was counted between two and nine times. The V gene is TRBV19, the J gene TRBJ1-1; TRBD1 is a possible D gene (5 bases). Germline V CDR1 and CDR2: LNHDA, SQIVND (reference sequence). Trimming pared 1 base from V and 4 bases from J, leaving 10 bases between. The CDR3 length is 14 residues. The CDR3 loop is CASSIGGAATEAFF. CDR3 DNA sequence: TGTGCCAGTAGTATAGGAGGGGCGGCCACTGAAGCTTTCTTT.

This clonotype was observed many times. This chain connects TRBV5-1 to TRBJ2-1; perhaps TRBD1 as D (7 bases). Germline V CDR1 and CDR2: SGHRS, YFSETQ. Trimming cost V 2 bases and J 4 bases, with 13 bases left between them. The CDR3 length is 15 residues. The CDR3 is CASSFAGQSYNEQFF. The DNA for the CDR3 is TGCGCCAGCAGCTTTGCGGGACAGTCTTACAATGAGCAGTTCTTC.

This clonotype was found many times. This CDR3 reads CARPLTPAGLADTQYF. The CDR3 DNA is TGTGCCAGACCCCTCACACCGGCGGGGCTAGCAGATACGCAGTATTTT. The V call is TRBV27, the J call TRBJ2-3; the D gene is possibly TRBD2 (6 bases). From germline, CDR1 is MNHEY and CDR2 SMNVEV (reference sequence). This CDR3 has 16 residues. V lost 9 bases and J lost 4, with 23 bases in between.

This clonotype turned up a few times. The CDR3 DNA follows: TGTGCCATCAGAGCCCCCGGGACTAGGCCAGATACGCAGTATTTT. Its translation is CAIRAPGTRPDTQYF. The chain has TRBV10-3 and TRBJ2-3; TRBD2 matches 8 bases. This CDR3 is 15 amino acids long. CDR1 is ENHRY, CDR2 SYGVKD, per germline. Germline trimming cut 6 bases from V and 4 bases from J; bases unmatched to any gene: 9.

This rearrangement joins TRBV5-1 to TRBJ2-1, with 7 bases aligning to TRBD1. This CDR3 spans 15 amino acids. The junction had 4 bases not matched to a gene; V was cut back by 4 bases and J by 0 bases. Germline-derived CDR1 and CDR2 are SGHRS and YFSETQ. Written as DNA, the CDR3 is TGCGCCAGCAGCGAAGGGACAGTCTCCTACAATGAGCAGTTCTTC. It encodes CASSEGTVSYNEQFF.

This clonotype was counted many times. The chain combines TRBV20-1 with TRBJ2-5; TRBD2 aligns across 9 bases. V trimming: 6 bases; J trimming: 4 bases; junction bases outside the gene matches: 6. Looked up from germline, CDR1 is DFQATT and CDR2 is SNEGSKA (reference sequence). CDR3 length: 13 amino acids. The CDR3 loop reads CSAAGGAGETQYF. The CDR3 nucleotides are TGCAGTGCAGCGGGGGGAGCGGGAGAGACCCAGTACTTC.

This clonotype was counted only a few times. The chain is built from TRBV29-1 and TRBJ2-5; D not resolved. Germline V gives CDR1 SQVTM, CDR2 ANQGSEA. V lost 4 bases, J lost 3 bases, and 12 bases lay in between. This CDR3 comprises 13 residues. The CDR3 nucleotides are TGCAGCGTTGCTCGGGCATCCAAAGAGACCCAGTACTTC. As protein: CSVARASKETQYF.

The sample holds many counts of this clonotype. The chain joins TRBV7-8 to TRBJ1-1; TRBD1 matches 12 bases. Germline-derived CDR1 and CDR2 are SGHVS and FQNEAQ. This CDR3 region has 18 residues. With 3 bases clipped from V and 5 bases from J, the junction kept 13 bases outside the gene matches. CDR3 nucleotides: TGTGCCAGCAGCTTGTCCGGGACAGGGGGCCTGCTGAGGACTGAAGCTTTCTTT. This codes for CASSLSGTGGLLRTEAFF.

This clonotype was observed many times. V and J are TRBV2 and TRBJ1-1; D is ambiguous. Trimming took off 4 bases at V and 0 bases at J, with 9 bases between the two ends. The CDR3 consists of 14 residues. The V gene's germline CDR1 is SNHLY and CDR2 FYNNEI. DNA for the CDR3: TGTGCCAGCAGTGGTCAGACTATGAACACTGAAGCTTTCTTT. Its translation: CASSGQTMNTEAFF.

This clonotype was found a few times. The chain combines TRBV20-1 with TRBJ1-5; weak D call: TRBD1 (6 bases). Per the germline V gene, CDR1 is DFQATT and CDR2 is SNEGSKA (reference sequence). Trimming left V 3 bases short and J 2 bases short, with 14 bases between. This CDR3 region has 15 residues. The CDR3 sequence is CSASRGGGGNQPQHF. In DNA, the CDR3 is TGCAGTGCTAGCCGGGGGGGGGGCGGCAATCAGCCCCAGCATTTT.

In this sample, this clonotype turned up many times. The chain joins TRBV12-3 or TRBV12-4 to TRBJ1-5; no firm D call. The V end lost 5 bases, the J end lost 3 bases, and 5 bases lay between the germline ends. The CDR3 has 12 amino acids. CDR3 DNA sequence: TGTGCCAGCAGTGAGGTCAATCAGCCCCAGCATTTT. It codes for CASSEVNQPQHF.

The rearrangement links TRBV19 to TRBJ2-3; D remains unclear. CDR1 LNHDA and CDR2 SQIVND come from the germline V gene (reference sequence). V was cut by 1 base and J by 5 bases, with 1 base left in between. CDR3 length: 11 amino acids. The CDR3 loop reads CASSIGDTQYF. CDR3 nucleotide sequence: TGTGCCAGTAGTATAGGAGATACGCAGTATTTT.

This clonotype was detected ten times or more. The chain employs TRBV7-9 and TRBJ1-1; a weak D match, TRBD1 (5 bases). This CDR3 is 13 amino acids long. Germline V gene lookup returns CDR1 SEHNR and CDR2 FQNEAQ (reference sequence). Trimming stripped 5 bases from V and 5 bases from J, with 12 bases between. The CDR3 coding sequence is TGTGCCAGCAGCCTAGGAGGGGTGACTGAAGCTTTCTTT. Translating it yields CASSLGGVTEAFF. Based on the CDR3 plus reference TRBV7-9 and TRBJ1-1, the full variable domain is DTGVSQNPRHKITKRGQNVTFRCDPISEHNRLYWYRQTLGQGPEFLTYFQNEAQLEKSRLLSDRFSAERPKGSFSTLEIQRTEQGDSAMYLCASSLGGVTEAFFGQGTRLTVV.

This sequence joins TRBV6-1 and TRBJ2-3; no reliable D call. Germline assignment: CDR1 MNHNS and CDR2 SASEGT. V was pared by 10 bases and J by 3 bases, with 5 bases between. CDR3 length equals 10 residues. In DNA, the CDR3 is TGTGCCACAGAGACAGATACGCAGTATTTT. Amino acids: CATETDTQYF.

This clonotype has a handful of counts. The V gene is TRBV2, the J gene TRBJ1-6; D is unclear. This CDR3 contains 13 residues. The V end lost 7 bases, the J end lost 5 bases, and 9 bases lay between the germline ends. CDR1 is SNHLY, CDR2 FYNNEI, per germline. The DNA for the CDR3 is TGTGCCAGCACTTCGGAGAATAATTCACCCCTCCACTTT. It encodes CASTSENNSPLHF.

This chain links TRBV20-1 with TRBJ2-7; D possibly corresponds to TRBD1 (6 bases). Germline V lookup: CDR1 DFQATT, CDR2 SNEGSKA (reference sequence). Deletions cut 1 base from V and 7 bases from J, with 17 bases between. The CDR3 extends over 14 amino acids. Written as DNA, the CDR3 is TGCAGTGCTAGAGTAGAGACAGGCCCAGGGGAGCAGTACTTC. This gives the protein CSARVETGPGEQYF.